This is a list of T cell receptor beta chains from one sample in a study of T cells in localized non-small cell lung cancer. Using immunoSEQ multiplex PCR, the repertoire was profiled, and TCRdb retains in-frame clones only, with some absent. The sample lists 25,000 to 30,000 clones; around 93% were seen once. The sample was peripheral blood mononuclear cells, taken before any cancer treatment. Every receptor here comes from a woman aged 35 to 70 with stage III lung adenocarcinoma. CDR3s include the opening cysteine and the closing phenylalanine or tryptophan. The D gene is left open where the match is weak. Not every row has a clone size; where given, it reads once, few, many or a size class.

j_call,clone_size,d_call,v_call,cdr3_aa,cdr3_nt
TRBJ2-1,-,TRBD2,TRBV27,CASSRTGTSGRYEQFF,TGTGCCAGCAGCAGGACCGGGACTAGCGGGAGGTATGAGCAGTTCTTC
TRBJ2-7,-,TRBD2,TRBV28,CASSFFGEREEPYEQYF,TGTGCCAGCAGTTTTTTTGGGGAGCGGGAGGAGCCCTACGAGCAGTACTTC
TRBJ2-2,once,-,TRBV6-1,CASSELASVARGELFF,TGTGCCAGCAGTGAACTTGCCTCGGTCGCCCGCGGGGAGCTGTTTTTT
TRBJ2-7,once,-,TRBV6-5,CASSYSRFWGEQYF,TGTGCCAGCAGTTACTCACGCTTCTGGGGAGAGCAGTACTTC
TRBJ1-2,-,-,TRBV6-9,CASSYGQGGYTF,TGTGCCAGCAGTTACGGTCAAGGAGGCTACACCTTC
TRBJ2-3,-,-,TRBV6-5,CASSHLADTQYF,TGTGCCAGCAGCCACCTAGCAGATACGCAGTATTTT
TRBJ1-2,once,-,TRBV20-1,CSASEGVGYTF,TGCAGTGCTAGTGAGGGGGTCGGCTACACCTTC
TRBJ1-1,-,TRBD1,TRBV6-5,CASSYSRGIGDTEAFF,TGTGCCAGCAGTTACTCCAGGGGGATAGGTGACACTGAAGCTTTCTTT
TRBJ2-7,-,-,TRBV19,CASSIAYTKYYEQYF,TGTGCCAGTAGTATAGCATACACCAAATACTACGAGCAGTACTTC
TRBJ2-7,-,-,TRBV30,CAWSPLGGDLYEQYF,TGTGCCTGGAGCCCCCTGGGGGGAGACCTCTACGAGCAGTACTTC
TRBJ1-1,-,TRBD1,TRBV18,CASSIGTGGLNTEAFF,TGTGCCAGCTCGATAGGGACAGGGGGCCTGAACACTGAAGCTTTCTTT
TRBJ2-1,-,TRBD2,TRBV5-1,CASRYTSGSYNEQFF,TGCGCCAGCAGGTACACTAGCGGGAGTTACAATGAGCAGTTCTTC
TRBJ1-2,few,-,TRBV28,CATALDLNYGYTF,TGTGCCACCGCATTGGACCTAAACTATGGCTACACCTTC
TRBJ1-5,-,-,TRBV9,CASSLRTDQPQHF,TGTGCCAGCAGCCTAAGGACAGATCAGCCCCAGCATTTT
TRBJ1-5,few,TRBD1,TRBV4-3,CASSQKLQGTGHQPQHF,TGCGCCAGCAGCCAAAAACTACAGGGGACAGGGCATCAGCCCCAGCATTTT
TRBJ2-1,-,TRBD2,TRBV30,CAWSNSGGAYSEQFF,TGTGCCTGGAGTAACAGCGGGGGGGCGTATAGTGAGCAGTTCTTC
TRBJ1-2,-,-,TRBV29-1,CSVDRGADYGYTF,TGCAGCGTTGATAGGGGGGCGGACTATGGCTACACCTTC
TRBJ1-2,-,-,TRBV5-6,CASSLDAFYYGYTF,TGTGCCAGCAGCTTGGACGCCTTCTACTATGGCTACACCTTC
TRBJ1-1,-,-,TRBV2,CASSAGAGTEAFF,TGTGCCAGCAGTGCGGGGGCGGGGACTGAAGCTTTCTTT
TRBJ1-2,-,-,TRBV10-3,CAISGDRNYGYTF,TGTGCCATCAGTGGTGACAGAAACTATGGCTACACCTTC
TRBJ1-1,few,-,TRBV2,CASSVRGSVTEAFF,TGTGCCAGCAGTGTAAGGGGCTCGGTAACTGAAGCTTTCTTT
TRBJ2-7,-,-,TRBV5-6,CASSFRQARYYF,TGTGCCAGCAGCTTTCGACAGGCCCGTTACTACTTC
TRBJ2-3,-,-,TRBV28,CASSSGPWGAKSTDTQYF,TGTGCCAGCAGTAGTGGCCCTTGGGGGGCTAAGAGCACAGATACGCAGTATTTT
TRBJ2-5,few,-,TRBV5-8,CASSTPGTLYQETQYF,TGTGCCAGCAGCACGCCAGGGACACTGTACCAAGAGACCCAGTACTTC
TRBJ1-4,-,TRBD1,TRBV28,CASSSTGDEKLFF,TGTGCCAGCAGCTCGACAGGGGATGAAAAACTGTTTTTT
TRBJ1-6,-,-,TRBV5-1,CASSLGPQSSGSPLHF,TGCGCCAGCAGCCTGGGGCCGCAGAGCAGTGGTTCACCCCTCCACTTT
TRBJ1-3,-,-,TRBV7-9,CASSTGYGNTIYF,TGTGCCAGCAGTACAGGGTACGGAAACACCATATATTTT
TRBJ2-7,-,TRBD2,TRBV6-5,CASSYSNLAGAEQYF,TGTGCCAGCAGTTACTCTAACCTAGCGGGGGCCGAGCAGTACTTC
TRBJ1-1,few,-,TRBV11-2,CASSLGAGMNTEAFF,TGTGCCAGCAGCTTAGGCGCGGGGATGAACACTGAAGCTTTCTTT
TRBJ2-3,-,-,TRBV9,CASSVGRAYTDTQYF,TGTGCCAGCAGCGTAGGGAGGGCATACACAGATACGCAGTATTTT
TRBJ1-5,once,-,TRBV5-8,CASSHRDNQPQHF,TGTGCCAGCAGCCACAGGGACAATCAGCCCCAGCATTTT
TRBJ2-5,-,-,TRBV28,CASRSARDRGETQYF,TGTGCCAGCAGATCTGCCCGGGACCGCGGAGAGACCCAGTACTTC
TRBJ2-7,-,TRBD2,TRBV27,CASSLTSGRAYEQYF,TGTGCCAGCAGTTTGACTAGCGGGAGGGCCTACGAGCAGTACTTC
TRBJ2-1,-,-,TRBV6-6,CASSYSPSSNEQFF,TGTGCCAGCAGTTACTCGCCTAGCTCCAATGAGCAGTTCTTC
TRBJ1-3,-,-,TRBV6-6,CASRQNSGNTIYF,TGTGCCAGCAGGCAAAACTCTGGAAACACCATATATTTT